This is a list of T cell receptor beta chains from one sample in a study of control samples from healthy donors and cancer patients. Assay used: immunoSEQ multiplex PCR; TCRdb lists only in-frame clones, some missing. This sample carries 120,000 or so clones, more than 85% of them seen once, and the ten largest clones take more than 6.5%. Sequencing input: blood. Receptor source: a man between 18 and 35 years old in good health. Both conserved end residues are part of each CDR3. A D gene is named only where the DNA matches it firmly. Expanded clones get a size class; other rows say once, few or many, or leave the size out.

.	.	TRBV5-1	TRBJ1-6	TGCGCCAGCAGCTTGCAGAAATACCCTAATTCACCCCTCCACTTT	CASSLQKYPNSPLHF
.	.	TRBV2	TRBJ2-6	TGTGCCAGCAGTGTAGACCCCTCTGGGGCCAACGTCCTGACTTTC	CASSVDPSGANVLTF
.	few	TRBV29-1	TRBJ2-3	TGCAGCGTTTTCTCTGGGGGGCCGACAGATACGCAGTATTTT	CSVFSGGPTDTQYF
.	.	TRBV27	TRBJ1-1	TGTGCCAGCAGTTTACGCCGGCAGAACACTGAAGCTTTCTTT	CASSLRRQNTEAFF
.	.	TRBV12-3/TRBV12-4	TRBJ1-2	TGTGCCAGCACGACGAGACAGCGGGGCTACACCTTC	CASTTRQRGYTF
.	.	TRBV7-7	TRBJ2-1	TGTGCCAGCAGCCCCTTTTGGCCCGGCTACAATGAGCAGTTCTTC	CASSPFWPGYNEQFF
.	.	TRBV5-1	TRBJ1-6	TGCGCCAGCAGCCCGGACGTATTTTCCAATTCACCCCTCCACTTT	CASSPDVFSNSPLHF
.	.	TRBV27	TRBJ2-7	TGTGCCAGCAGTTTAGGCGGGGCAGGGGGTGGGCAGTACTTC	CASSLGGAGGGQYF
.	.	TRBV30	TRBJ1-3	TGTGCCTGGAGTGTACGACAGGTTGCTGGAAACACCATATATTTT	CAWSVRQVAGNTIYF
TRBD2	.	TRBV4-1	TRBJ2-3	TGCGCCAGCAGCCCCCGAAAAAATAGCGGGGCGCCCACAGATACGCAGTATTTT	CASSPRKNSGAPTDTQYF
TRBD1	few	TRBV5-5	TRBJ1-5	TGTGCCAGCAGCTCCATTGGACAGGTCAATCAGCCCCAGCATTTT	CASSSIGQVNQPQHF
TRBD1	.	TRBV14	TRBJ1-1	TGTGCCAGCAGCCCGGACAGGACTAGCGCTTTCTTT	CASSPDRTSAFF
.	.	TRBV4-1	TRBJ1-2	TGCGCCAGCAGCCTTATGGCTTCGACAGCGGGAAACTATGGCTACACCTTC	CASSLMASTAGNYGYTF
TRBD2	.	TRBV9	TRBJ2-5	TGTGCCAGCAGCGCGGGGGGTCTACCATACCAAGAGACCCAGTACTTC	CASSAGGLPYQETQYF
.	.	TRBV12-3/TRBV12-4	TRBJ1-5	TGTGCCAGCAGTCCAGGGGAGGTTCAGCCCCAGCATTTT	CASSPGEVQPQHF
.	.	TRBV5-1	TRBJ2-5	TGCGCCAGCAGCAGACCGGGGGGCCCCTGGGGGGAGACCCAGTACTTC	CASSRPGGPWGETQYF
.	.	TRBV12-3/TRBV12-4	TRBJ2-1	TGTGCCAGCAGTTTCGGGAACAATGAGCAGTTCTTC	CASSFGNNEQFF
.	.	TRBV29-1	TRBJ2-7	TGCAGCGGGGTTTGGGGTCCAACCTACGAGCAGTACTTC	CSGVWGPTYEQYF
TRBD1	.	TRBV7-2	TRBJ2-1	TGTGCCAGCAGCTTTGACAGGGGCTCCTACAATGAGCAGTTCTTC	CASSFDRGSYNEQFF
.	.	TRBV29-1	TRBJ1-2	TGCAGCGTTGAGGCCAGTTACTATGGCTACACCTTC	CSVEASYYGYTF
.	.	TRBV2	TRBJ2-7	TGTGCCAGCAGTAAATTCCAGGGTTACGAGCAGTACTTC	CASSKFQGYEQYF
.	.	TRBV18	TRBJ2-7	TGTGCCAGCTCACCACGTGGACAGTCCTACGAGCAGTACTTC	CASSPRGQSYEQYF
TRBD2	.	TRBV10-3	TRBJ2-1	TGTGCCACAGTAGGGCCGGGACTAGCGGGCTCCTCCTACAATGAGCAGTTCTTC	CATVGPGLAGSSYNEQFF
.	.	TRBV5-1	TRBJ2-3	TGCGCCAGCAGCTTGGCCTCGGGGTCTCTTGGAGATACGCAGTATTTT	CASSLASGSLGDTQYF
.	.	TRBV12-3/TRBV12-4	TRBJ1-1	TGTGCCAGCAGCGGGTGGGGCGACACTGAAGCTTTCTTT	CASSGWGDTEAFF
.	.	TRBV7-9	TRBJ2-2	TGTGCCAGCAGCTTAGATCCCAGGGCGAACACCGGGGAGCTGTTTTTT	CASSLDPRANTGELFF
TRBD2	.	TRBV14	TRBJ2-3	TGTGCCAGCAGCCATGGGACTACAAGTTTGAGCACAGATACGCAGTATTTT	CASSHGTTSLSTDTQYF
.	.	TRBV5-6	TRBJ1-1	TGTGCCAGCAGCGACGGACTCGGTGGAGGTGGCACTGAAGCTTTCTTT	CASSDGLGGGGTEAFF
.	.	TRBV12-2	TRBJ1-4	TGTGCAAGTCGCCCACGGTTTTCCATAGGGGAAAAACTGTTTTTT	CASRPRFSIGEKLFF
.	.	TRBV14	TRBJ1-5	TGTGCCAGCAGCCAAGATACGGCAGATAGCAATCAGCCCCAGCATTTT	CASSQDTADSNQPQHF
.	.	TRBV12-3/TRBV12-4	TRBJ2-1	TGTGCCAGCAGTTTATCTACTAGGTCTGAGCAGTTCTTC	CASSLSTRSEQFF
.	.	TRBV5-6	TRBJ1-3	TGTGCCAGCAGCTTGTATTGGAGGACTGGAAACACCATATATTTT	CASSLYWRTGNTIYF
.	.	TRBV9	TRBJ2-2	TGTGCCAGCAGCGATAGCGATAGCGGGGAGCTGTTTTTT	CASSDSDSGELFF
.	.	TRBV5-6	TRBJ2-5	TGTGCCAGCAGCGGGTCACAGGGAACGGTTTTCATCGAGACCCAGTACTTC	CASSGSQGTVFIETQYF
TRBD1	.	TRBV12-3/TRBV12-4	TRBJ1-1	TGTGCCAGCAGGTTTAACAGGGGAACTGAAGCTTTCTTT	CASRFNRGTEAFF
.	.	TRBV7-2	TRBJ1-5	TGTGCCAGCAGTCTAGCTGGAGATCAGCCCCAGCATTTT	CASSLAGDQPQHF
.	.	TRBV11-2	TRBJ2-3	TGTGCCAGCAGCTTTCTTGCGACCCTCACAGATACGCAGTATTTT	CASSFLATLTDTQYF
.	.	TRBV5-1	TRBJ2-7	TGCGCCAGCAGCCCACCCAGGGGTACCCACGAGCAGTACTTC	CASSPPRGTHEQYF